This TCR beta chain was found in a study of cytomegalovirus exposure and HLA in healthy donors. V lost 6 bases to trimming and J lost 4 bases; unmatched junction nucleotides: 10. This CDR3 has 16 amino acids. Germline loops: CDR1 SNHLY, CDR2 FYNNEI. A note on this clone: Its antigen is unknown.

Notes on the study in general: A missense DCLRE1C variant was associated with V- and J-gene trimming of TCR beta chains in a later analysis, and an independent cohort replicated the association. Likely technical artifact: a cluster of highly shared sequence variants. In a later analysis, HLA-associated beta chains showed higher expansion and lower generation probabilities than comparable chains.

The PCR used 60 Vbeta and 13 Jbeta primers. Sequencing used immunoSEQ multiplex PCR; TCRdb keeps in-frame clones, though not all of them. The sample comprises nearly 110,000 clones, about 81% of which are singletons, and approximately 2.6% rests with the top ten. The rearrangement joins TRBV2 to TRBJ1-1, with TRBD1 matching 11 bases. This TCR was sampled from a young man in good health and CMV-seropositive. The sequencing sample was made of PBMCs. The CDR3 loop is CASRKRRTGGFTEAFF. Here the CDR3 DNA reads TGTGCCAGCAGGAAGAGGAGGACAGGGGGCTTCACTGAAGCTTTCTTT.